This TCR beta chain was sequenced for a study of blood T cell repertoires in COVID-19. This table comes from immunoSEQ multiplex PCR, and its TCRdb copy is limited to in-frame clones, with some not included. Among 120,000 or so clones, 88% were seen once, and the ten largest hold roughly 3.3%. CDR1 and CDR2 from the germline V gene are LNHDA and SQIVND (reference sequence). V lost 5 bases to trimming and J lost 4 bases; unmatched junction nucleotides: 3. The CDR3 covers 14 residues. This clone was counted a few times. Other DNA sequences in the same sample also yield this CDR3. Sequencing was done on a sample of peripheral blood. The sequence was collected from a woman in her forties or fifties with acute or convalescent COVID-19. The chain is built from TRBV19 and TRBJ1-5, with 9 bases that match TRBD1. CDR3 loop: CASSSTGGNQPQHF. The CDR3, as DNA: TGTGCCAGTAGTTCGACAGGGGGAAATCAGCCCCAGCATTTT.